The 11 T cell receptor beta chains below were found in one sample sequenced in a study of blood T cell repertoires in COVID-19. Produced via immunoSEQ multiplex PCR; TCRdb's table is partial and in-frame only. The data hold about 280,000 clones, with approximately 78% observed a single time. Sequencing was done on a sample of PBMCs or T cells enriched from blood (not recorded which). The receptors here all came from a man aged 35 to 55 who had been exposed to COVID-19.

This chain joins TRBV3-1 (or the pseudogene TRBV3-2) and TRBJ2-5, with D perhaps TRBD2 (5 bases). Looked up from germline, CDR1 is LGHDT and CDR2 is YNNKEL (reference sequence). The CDR3 has 15 residues. Trimming removed 4 bases at V and 0 bases at J, with 12 bases between. CDR3: CASSLRSGYQETQYF. DNA for the CDR3: TGTGCCAGCAGCCTTCGATCGGGGTACCAAGAGACCCAGTACTTC.

This clone was seen a handful of times. V and J are TRBV7-9 and TRBJ1-1, with D unresolved. Germline CDR1 SEHNR, CDR2 FQNEAQ (reference sequence). Deletions cut 7 bases from V and 7 bases from J, with 16 bases between. There are 13 residues in the CDR3. The CDR3: CASNFAPGIEAFF. DNA of the CDR3: TGTGCCAGCAACTTCGCACCAGGTATTGAAGCTTTCTTT.

The CDR3 DNA follows: TGTGCCAGCAGCCGAACTAGCGGGATGTACGAGCAGTACTTC. This gives the protein CASSRTSGMYEQYF. This chain joins TRBV27 and TRBJ2-7; TRBD2 aligns across 10 bases. V lost 6 bases to trimming and J lost 4 bases; unmatched junction nucleotides: 6. CDR1 is MNHEY and CDR2 is SMNVEV in the germline V gene (reference sequence). There are 14 residues in the CDR3.

This clone was detected only a few times. The same CDR3 can be traced to other DNA sequences in this sample. This sequence joins TRBV3-1 (or the pseudogene TRBV3-2) and TRBJ1-1; 7 bases are shared with TRBD1. The germline V gene encodes CDR1 LGHDT and CDR2 YNNKEL (reference sequence). This CDR3 region has 13 residues. V lost 4 bases, J lost 1 base, and 0 bases stayed unmatched. The chain's CDR3 is CASSPGGNTEAFF. CDR3 bases: TGTGCCAGCAGCCCAGGGGGGAACACTGAAGCTTTCTTT.

The chain recombines TRBV2 with TRBJ1-2; D is unresolved. V was pared by 3 bases and J by 4 bases, with 12 bases between. CDR1 is SNHLY and CDR2 is FYNNEI in the germline V gene. This CDR3 contains 14 residues. CDR3 region: CASSEVGGRYGYTF. As DNA, the CDR3 is TGTGCCAGCAGTGAGGTGGGAGGGCGCTATGGCTACACCTTC.

The gene calls are TRBV7-8 and TRBJ1-3, with unresolved D. Trimming took off 6 bases at V and 0 bases at J, with 12 bases between the two ends. CDR1 and CDR2 (germline): SGHVS, FQNEAQ. CDR3 length: 15 residues. DNA for the CDR3: TGTGCCAGCAGACCTGACATGGGCTCTGGAAACACCATATATTTT. Translating gives CASRPDMGSGNTIYF.

The chain has TRBV5-5 and TRBJ2-7; D might be TRBD1 (6 bases). This CDR3 is 14 amino acids long. V was pared by 5 bases and J by 3 bases, with 15 bases between. The germline V gene has CDR1 SGHKS and CDR2 YYEKEE (reference sequence). The CDR3 nucleotides read TGTGCCAGCAGGAGGGGGACCGGGGACTACGAGCAGTACTTC. The encoded protein is CASRRGTGDYEQYF.

The chain recombines TRBV27 with TRBJ2-7; the match to TRBD1 covers 8 bases. This CDR3 has 18 residues. V shed 6 bases and J 2 bases; nucleotides not matched to a gene: 18. From germline, CDR1 is MNHEY and CDR2 SMNVEV (reference sequence). The CDR3 nucleotides read TGTGCCAGCAGCGGTTTGACAGGGGTTCGAGGGAAGACCTACGAGCAGTACTTC. This translates into CASSGLTGVRGKTYEQYF.

The chain employs TRBV7-3 and TRBJ1-2, with TRBD1 as a possible D gene (5 bases). CDR1 and CDR2 (germline): SGHTA, FQGTGA. V lost 6 bases and J 2 bases, leaving 19 bases between the germline ends. The CDR3 spans 16 residues. CDR3 DNA sequence: TGTGCCAGCAGACCCGACGACGCAGGGCTCAACTATGGCTACACCTTC. It encodes CASRPDDAGLNYGYTF.

The chain joins TRBV7-8 to TRBJ2-3; D may be TRBD2 (5 bases). CDR1 is SGHVS, CDR2 FQNEAQ, per germline. This CDR3 has 14 amino acids. The germline V and J ends were trimmed by 5 bases and 0 bases, with 9 bases remaining between them. The CDR3 protein is CASSASGSTDTQYF. DNA of the CDR3: TGTGCCAGCAGCGCAAGCGGTAGCACAGATACGCAGTATTTT.

This clone was recorded only once. The chain links TRBV15 to TRBJ2-2, with 14 bases that match TRBD2. In germline, CDR1 is LNHNV, CDR2 YYDKDF (reference sequence). The CDR3 has 17 residues. With 8 bases clipped from V and 2 bases from J, the junction kept 7 bases outside the gene matches. CDR3 loop: CATAVGTSGGNTGELFF. As DNA, the CDR3 is TGTGCCACCGCCGTGGGGACTAGCGGGGGAAACACCGGGGAGCTGTTTTTT.